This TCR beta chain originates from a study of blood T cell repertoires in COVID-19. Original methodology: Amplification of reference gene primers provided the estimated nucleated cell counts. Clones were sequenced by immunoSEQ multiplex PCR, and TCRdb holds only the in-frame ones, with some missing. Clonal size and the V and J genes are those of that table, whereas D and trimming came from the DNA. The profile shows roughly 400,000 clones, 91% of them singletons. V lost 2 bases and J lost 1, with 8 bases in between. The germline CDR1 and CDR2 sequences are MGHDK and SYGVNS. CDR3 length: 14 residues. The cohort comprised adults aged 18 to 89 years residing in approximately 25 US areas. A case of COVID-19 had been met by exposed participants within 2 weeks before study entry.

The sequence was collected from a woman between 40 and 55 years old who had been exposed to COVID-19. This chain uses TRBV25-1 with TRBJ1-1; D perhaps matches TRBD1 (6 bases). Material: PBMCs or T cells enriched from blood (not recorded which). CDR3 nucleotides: TGTGCCAGCAGTGAACCAGGGGCGAACACTGAAGCTTTCTTT. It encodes CASSEPGANTEAFF.